The rows below give T cell receptor beta chains drawn from one sample of a study of T cells in Graves' hyperthyroidism and ophthalmopathy. MiXCR, run by TCRdb on the multiplex PCR reads, gives a single entry per CDR3 protein. The sample includes about 49,000 distinct CDR3 sequences, 45% to 65% seen only once; the top ten take under 35%. Sequenced sample: peripheral blood or thyroid tissue (not recorded which). The receptors were gathered from a man younger than 35 with Graves' hyperthyroidism. CDR3s include the opening cysteine and the closing phenylalanine or tryptophan. The D gene is left open where the match is weak. The listing skips clone size in some rows; elsewhere it reads once, few, many or a size class.

j_gene | v_gene | abundance | d_gene | CDR3nt | CDR3aa
TRBJ1-2 | TRBV24-1 | - | - | TGTGCCACCAGTGATTCCCCTAGGGGAGATGGCTACACCTTC | CATSDSPRGDGYTF
TRBJ1-2 | TRBV20-1 | many | - | TGCAGTGCCCCCTTGTTGGGACGGAGCTCCCACTATGGCTACACCTTC | CSAPLLGRSSHYGYTF
TRBJ1-1 | TRBV7-2 | - | TRBD1 | TGTGCCAGCAGCTTAGAGGGGGCTCCGAGCACTGAAGCTTTCTTT | CASSLEGAPSTEAFF
TRBJ1-2 | TRBV20-1 | many | TRBD1 | TGCAGTGCTAGCCCGGGACAGGGGACTTATGGCTACACCTTC | CSASPGQGTYGYTF
TRBJ2-6 | TRBV7-6 | many | - | TGTGCCAGCAGCTTATTAACAGGCTCACCCTCTGGGGCCAACGTCCTGACTTTC | CASSLLTGSPSGANVLTF
TRBJ2-7 | TRBV27 | many | - | TGTGCCAGCAGTGTGTACTCGGGACTGGGGGCCAGCGAGCAGTACTTC | CASSVYSGLGASEQYF
TRBJ1-2 | TRBV10-3 | - | TRBD1 | TGTGCCATCAGAAGGAGGATCGCCGGGACAGGGACAAGGTCGGATGGCTACACCTTC | CAIRRRIAGTGTRSDGYTF
TRBJ2-5 | TRBV9 | many | - | TGTGCCAGCAGCGTAGGTCCTCTAGGGAACCAAGAGACCCAGTACTTC | CASSVGPLGNQETQYF
TRBJ2-6 | TRBV20-1 | many | - | TGCAGTGCTAGCCGAGGGGCTGGGGCCAACGTCCTGACTTTC | CSASRGAGANVLTF
TRBJ1-4 | TRBV7-9 | once | TRBD1 | TGTGCCAGCAGATCCGGGACAGGGAACGAAAAACTGTTTTTT | CASRSGTGNEKLFF
TRBJ1-2 | TRBV19 | once | - | TGTGCCAGTAGGACGAGGTATGGCTACACCTTC | CASRTRYGYTF
TRBJ2-2 | TRBV6-7 | many | - | TGTGCCAGCACCCCCGAGGCCGCGGGCGGGGAGCTGTTTTTT | CASTPEAAGGELFF
TRBJ1-5 | TRBV10-2 | - | - | TGCGCCAGCAGTGAGGACGGCATGGGCAATCAGCCCCAGCATTTT | CASSEDGMGNQPQHF
TRBJ2-7 | TRBV28 | - | - | TGTGCCAGCACCTCGTGGGGCACCGAAGACTACGAGCAGTACTTC | CASTSWGTEDYEQYF
TRBJ1-1 | TRBV12-3/TRBV12-4 | many | TRBD1 | TGTGCCAGCAGGGGGACAGGGGGCCCAGTCACTGAAGCTTTCTTT | CASRGTGGPVTEAFF
TRBJ1-1 | TRBV20-1 | - | - | TGCAGTGCCGGAGTTTCTAACGGAAAGGGAGCTTTCTTT | CSAGVSNGKGAFF
TRBJ1-1 | TRBV28 | - | - | TGTGCCAGCGGAGCAGGAGCTTTCTTT | CASGAGAFF
TRBJ1-6 | TRBV10-3 | - | - | TGTGCCATCAGTGAGTCCGCGATGGTCAATTCACCCCTCCACTTT | CAISESAMVNSPLHF
TRBJ1-5 | TRBV5-5 | many | - | TGTGCCAGCAGTTGGAAGATGGGCCAGCCCCAGCATTTT | CASSWKMGQPQHF
TRBJ1-1 | TRBV15 | - | - | TGTGCCACCAGCAGACCAGGGTTAACCACTGAAGCTTTCTTT | CATSRPGLTTEAFF
TRBJ2-2 | TRBV18 | few | TRBD2 | TGTGCCAGCTCACCGGGACTAGCGCGCACCGGGGAGCTGTTTTTT | CASSPGLARTGELFF
TRBJ2-7 | TRBV7-2 | - | TRBD2 | TGTGCCAGCAGCTTAGTGGGACTAGCCGCCGAGCAGTACTTC | CASSLVGLAAEQYF
TRBJ2-5 | TRBV20-1 | - | TRBD2 | TGCAGTGCTAGCGGGAGGCAAGAGACCCAGTACTTC | CSASGRQETQYF
TRBJ1-2 | TRBV20-1 | - | TRBD1 | TGCAGTGCTATCCGACCCGGGACAGGGGGCGAAGATGGCTACACCTTC | CSAIRPGTGGEDGYTF
TRBJ2-7 | TRBV9 | - | TRBD1 | TGTGCCAGCAGCGCGGGACAGCCGAGGGACGAGCAGTACTTC | CASSAGQPRDEQYF
TRBJ2-5 | TRBV29-1 | - | - | TGCAGCGTCCGTATCACCGGGGCCCAAGAGACCCAGTACTTC | CSVRITGAQETQYF
TRBJ1-1 | TRBV7-2 | many | - | TGTGCCAGCAGCTCTCCCAGGGGCGGTACCACTGAAGCTTTCTTT | CASSSPRGGTTEAFF
TRBJ2-5 | TRBV2 | medium-sized | - | TGTGCCAGCAGTGTAGGGGACCGAGAGACCCAGTACTTC | CASSVGDRETQYF
TRBJ2-3 | TRBV7-2 | - | - | TGCGCCAGCAGCCCGACGTGGGGAACGGGCCCAGATACGCAGTATTTT | CASSPTWGTGPDTQYF
TRBJ1-5 | TRBV5-1 | - | - | TGCGCCAGCAGCTTGGAAGGGTATAGCAATCAGCCCCAGCATTTT | CASSLEGYSNQPQHF
TRBJ1-6 | TRBV10-3 | - | - | TGTGCCATCAGGCACGGGGATTCGAATTCACCCCTCCACTTT | CAIRHGDSNSPLHF
TRBJ2-7 | TRBV6-6 | - | TRBD1 | TGTGCCAGCAGTTACCAGGGACAGGGGCGCTACGAGCAGTACTTC | CASSYQGQGRYEQYF
TRBJ2-7 | TRBV5-1 | - | - | TGCGCCAGCAGCTTGGACAGGCACGAGCAGTACTTC | CASSLDRHEQYF
TRBJ2-3 | TRBV6-2/TRBV6-3 | many | - | TGTGCCAGCAAAACCGCGGATACGCAGTATTTT | CASKTADTQYF
TRBJ1-1 | TRBV7-3 | - | TRBD1 | TGTGCCAGCAGTAACGGACAGGGGGGCACTGAAGCTTTCTTT | CASSNGQGGTEAFF
TRBJ2-6 | TRBV5-1 | - | - | TGCGCCAGCAGCTCCCCCTCTGTGGGGGCCAACGTCCTGACTTTC | CASSSPSVGANVLTF
TRBJ1-5 | TRBV24-1 | - | - | TGTGCCACCAGTGATAGGACAGATCAGCCCCAGCATTTT | CATSDRTDQPQHF
TRBJ2-5 | TRBV7-2 | many | TRBD2 | TGTGCCAGCAGCTTAGCTGGCGGGGGGGCCGTGAGGGAGACCCAGTACTTC | CASSLAGGGAVRETQYF
TRBJ2-3 | TRBV29-1 | few | TRBD2 | TGCAGCGTGAGGCCCGGGACTAGCGGGACCGACCATTATACGCAGTATTTT | CSVRPGTSGTDHYTQYF
TRBJ1-2 | TRBV20-1 | - | - | TGCAGTGTTCGCCCCGACGGGAACTATGGCTACACCTTC | CSVRPDGNYGYTF
TRBJ2-7 | TRBV10-3 | - | TRBD1 | TGTGCCACGAGACAGGGGGGATACGAGCAGTACTTC | CATRQGGYEQYF
TRBJ2-7 | TRBV15 | many | - | TGTGCCACCAGCGGCGGGACCCCCTACGAGCAGTACTTC | CATSGGTPYEQYF
TRBJ1-5 | TRBV7-6 | - | - | TGTGCCAGCAGCTTAGAGGGCAAATTCAATCAGCCCCAGCATTTT | CASSLEGKFNQPQHF
TRBJ1-1 | TRBV4-3 | many | TRBD1 | TGCGCCAGCAGCCAACTAACAGGGGTGAACACTGAAGCTTTCTTT | CASSQLTGVNTEAFF
TRBJ1-1 | TRBV15 | few | - | TGTGCCACCAGCGGTTGGCAGGGAGGCACTGAAGCTTTCTTT | CATSGWQGGTEAFF
TRBJ2-3 | TRBV20-1 | many | - | TGCAGTGCTAGAGAGGTTTCTCCACAGGATACGCAGTATTTT | CSAREVSPQDTQYF
TRBJ2-2 | TRBV28 | many | TRBD2 | TGTGCCAGCAGTCTCTCTCTTACTAGCGAGGAGCTGTTTTTT | CASSLSLTSEELFF
TRBJ1-5 | TRBV7-9 | many | - | TGTGCCAGCAGCCCCACCGATAGCAATCAGCCCCAGCATTTT | CASSPTDSNQPQHF
TRBJ2-5 | TRBV7-2 | many | TRBD2 | TGTGCCAGCAGCCCCGGACTAGCGGGCCGAGCCCTCCAAGAGACCCAGTACTTC | CASSPGLAGRALQETQYF
TRBJ1-1 | TRBV2 | - | - | TGTGCCAGCAGGGAACAATTGAACACTGAAGCTTTCTTT | CASREQLNTEAFF
TRBJ2-7 | TRBV7-2 | - | TRBD2 | TGTGCCAGCAGCTTTGCAACTAGCGGGAGTAGTGAGCAGTACTTC | CASSFATSGSSEQYF
TRBJ2-5 | TRBV28 | many | - | TGTGCCAGCAGTTTAACCCCCGGTAGCAAAGGGAGGCAAGAGACCCAGTACTTC | CASSLTPGSKGRQETQYF